This entry lists 23 T cell receptor beta chains sequenced from one sample in a study of T cell responses to AZD1222 COVID-19 vaccine. The table came from immunoSEQ multiplex PCR; TCRdb's copy has only in-frame clones and leaves some out. The sample consists of roughly 80,000 clones, around 90% of them appearing once. Sequences were derived from peripheral blood, sampled 28 days after the second AZD1222 dose. The receptors derive from an adult who received the AZD1222 COVID-19 vaccine.

This sequence joins TRBV6-5 and TRBJ2-7; D not resolved. V was pared by 5 bases and J by 1 base, with 9 bases between. The V gene's germline CDR1 is MNHEY and CDR2 SVGAGI. The CDR3 is made up of 13 amino acids. The CDR3 nucleotides read TGTGCCAGCAGTCCCAGTATATCCTACGAGCAGTACTTC. This codes for CASSPSISYEQYF.

This chain links TRBV7-2 with TRBJ2-1; TRBD2 is a possible D gene (6 bases). The CDR3 loop spans 12 amino acids. Per germline, CDR1 SGHTA and CDR2 FQGNSA. The V gene lost 1 base and the J gene lost 15 bases, with 13 bases spanning the gap. CDR3 loop: CASSLGVSGTFF. The DNA for the CDR3 is TGTGCCAGCAGCTTAGGCGTTAGCGGAACGTTCTTC.

This clone turned up a few times. The chain links TRBV15 to TRBJ1-5, with D possibly TRBD1 on 6 matching bases. Germline CDR1 is LNHNV and CDR2 is YYDKDF (reference sequence). This CDR3 contains 18 residues. V was pared by 1 base and J by 2 bases, with 18 bases between. CDR3 amino acids: CATSRGFGRGVGNQPQHF. The CDR3, as DNA: TGTGCCACCAGCAGAGGGTTTGGCAGGGGAGTTGGCAATCAGCCCCAGCATTTT. Combining the CDR3 with reference TRBV15 and TRBJ1-5 gives the whole variable domain DAMVIQNPRYQVTQFGKPVTLSCSQTLNHNVMYWYQQKSSQAPKLLFHYYDKDFNNEADTPDNFQSRRPNTSFCFLDIRSPGLGDTAMYLCATSRGFGRGVGNQPQHFGDGTRLSIL.

The rearrangement joins TRBV7-2 to TRBJ2-5; weak D call: TRBD1 (5 bases). CDR3 length: 14 amino acids. Looked up from germline, CDR1 is SGHTA and CDR2 is FQGNSA. The ends were cut back, 3 bases at V and 0 bases at J, with 8 bases in the middle. The DNA of the CDR3 is TGTGCCAGCAGCTTGTCAGGGCACCAAGAGACCCAGTACTTC. This encodes CASSLSGHQETQYF.

The V gene is TRBV10-3, the J gene TRBJ1-5; 7 bases fit TRBD1. J was trimmed by 7 bases and V by 4 bases; bases with no gene match: 7. Germline assignment: CDR1 ENHRY and CDR2 SYGVKD. The CDR3 covers 14 residues. The CDR3 nucleotides read TGTGCCATCAGTGGGGAGACAGGGCGACAGCCCCAGCATTTT. Protein: CAISGETGRQPQHF.

The chain links TRBV27 to TRBJ2-4, with 13 nucleotides matching TRBD2. The CDR3 runs 19 residues. From germline, CDR1 is MNHEY and CDR2 SMNVEV (reference sequence). The V and J ends lost 0 bases and 1 base, in that order; junction bases with no gene match: 6. CDR3 residues: CASSLSGLAGPGAKNIQYF. The CDR3 bases are TGTGCCAGCAGTTTATCGGGACTAGCGGGGCCGGGGGCCAAAAACATTCAGTACTTC.

This rearrangement joins TRBV5-1 to TRBJ2-4; a possible D gene is TRBD1 (6 bases). The CDR3 has 13 amino acids. Germline CDR1 is SGHRS and CDR2 is YFSETQ. Trimming took off 4 bases at V and 6 bases at J, with 11 bases between the two ends. The CDR3 loop is CASSETGLNIQYF. In nucleotides, the CDR3 is TGCGCCAGCAGCGAGACAGGTCTAAACATTCAGTACTTC.

The chain joins TRBV7-2 to TRBJ2-3; 7 positions agree with TRBD2. Germline CDR1 SGHTA, CDR2 FQGNSA. The CDR3 sequence is 14 residues long. J was trimmed by 2 bases and V by 2 bases; bases with no gene match: 1. CDR3 DNA sequence: TGTGCCAGCAGCTTAAGCGGGGCCACAGATACGCAGTATTTT. This sequence encodes CASSLSGATDTQYF.

This clone was counted once. The gene calls are TRBV6-2 or TRBV6-3 and TRBJ2-1, with D perhaps matching TRBD2 (5 bases). Trimming took 2 bases from V and 0 from J, leaving 23 bases between them. Germline CDR1 and CDR2: MNHEY and SVGEGT. The CDR3 contains 20 residues. The DNA of the CDR3 is TGTGCCAGCAGTTACCCGAGCGGTTGGCATGTAAGGAGCTCCTACAATGAGCAGTTCTTC. Its translation: CASSYPSGWHVRSSYNEQFF.

V is TRBV5-1 and J is TRBJ1-2, with D possibly being TRBD1 (6 bases). The CDR3 contains 15 residues. Trimming cost V 0 bases and J 3 bases, with 12 bases left between them. The V gene's germline CDR1 is SGHRS and CDR2 YFSETQ. The CDR3 DNA follows: TGCGCCAGCAGCTTGGTGGGAGGACAGCACTATGGCTACACCTTC. As protein: CASSLVGGQHYGYTF.

The chain uses TRBV7-2 and TRBJ1-6; the D is unclear. The CDR3 runs to 14 residues. The germline V and J ends were trimmed by 5 bases and 9 bases, with 14 bases remaining between them. Germline CDR1 is SGHTA and CDR2 is FQGNSA. The CDR3 spells CASSEGPGGSPLHF. In nucleotides, the CDR3 is TGTGCCAGCAGCGAGGGCCCTGGTGGTTCACCCCTCCACTTT.

The chain uses TRBV5-1 and TRBJ1-4, with D maybe TRBD1 (5 bases). Trimming cost V 0 bases and J 6 bases, with 12 bases left between them. Germline CDR1 is SGHRS and CDR2 is YFSETQ. There are 15 residues in the CDR3. The CDR3, as DNA: TGCGCCAGCAGCTTGGGCGCAGGGAACGATGAAAAACTGTTTTTT. It encodes CASSLGAGNDEKLFF.

J is TRBJ1-1 and V is TRBV6-5, with unresolved D. V was cut by 5 bases and J by 1 base, with 8 bases left in between. Germline CDR1 is MNHEY and CDR2 is SVGAGI. The CDR3 contains 13 residues. CDR3 nucleotide sequence: TGTGCCAGCAGTAGAGAGAGGAACACTGAAGCTTTCTTT. Amino acids: CASSRERNTEAFF.

V gene TRBV7-5 combines with J gene TRBJ1-2; the table's D call of TRBD1 was not tested on the DNA. TRBV7-5 is an annotated pseudogene. The CDR3 is made up of 16 amino acids. The CDR3, as DNA: TGTGCCAGAAGCCCTCGACAGGGGCCGCACCCCTATGGCTACACCTTC. It is translated as CARSPRQGPHPYGYTF.

This clone has only a few counts. The V and J genes are TRBV7-3 and TRBJ2-1; 14 bases match TRBD2. Trimming at V came to 2 bases and at J to 8 bases, leaving 8 bases not matched to a gene. The CDR3 totals 17 residues. Germline V gene sequence: CDR1 SGHTA, CDR2 FQGTGA. The CDR3 reads CASSLAFGLAGGDEQFF. The CDR3 DNA reads TGTGCCAGCAGCTTAGCTTTTGGACTAGCGGGGGGTGATGAGCAGTTCTTC.

The J gene is TRBJ2-2, the V gene TRBV6-2 or TRBV6-3, with 7 bases aligning to TRBD1. Germline CDR1 MNHEY, CDR2 SVGEGT. The CDR3 runs 17 residues. The V gene end was trimmed by 7 bases and the J gene end by 1 base; junction bases not matched to a gene: 12. Written as DNA, the CDR3 is TGTGCCAGCACCCCTCTTCCCAGGGGGAGGAACACCGGGGAGCTGTTTTTT. Translating it yields CASTPLPRGRNTGELFF.

In DNA form, the CDR3 reads TGTGCCAGCAGTTTTGGGACAGGGTACTATGGCTACACCTTC. Amino acids: CASSFGTGYYGYTF. The rearrangement links TRBV28 to TRBJ1-2, with 9 nucleotides matching TRBD1. Germline V gene sequence: CDR1 MDHEN, CDR2 SYDVKM. With 3 bases clipped from V and 3 bases from J, the junction kept 2 bases outside the gene matches. This CDR3 contains 14 residues.

This chain uses TRBV10-2 with TRBJ2-1; D not resolved. CDR1 and CDR2 from the germline V gene are WSHSY and SAAADI. This CDR3 is built from 13 residues. Trimming cost V 6 bases and J 9 bases, with 15 bases left between them. The CDR3 loop reads CASRTGLVGEQFF. The CDR3 bases are TGCGCCAGCAGGACCGGCCTGGTGGGTGAGCAGTTCTTC.

The chain uses TRBV28 and TRBJ2-5; D gene ambiguous. V was clipped by 11 bases and J by 5 bases, with 9 bases between them. The germline V gene has CDR1 MDHEN and CDR2 SYDVKM. There are 10 residues in the CDR3. This CDR3 reads CAPPGETQYF. The CDR3 DNA is TGTGCCCCCCCCGGGGAGACCCAGTACTTC.

The rearrangement joins TRBV29-1 to TRBJ2-1; no reliable D call. The CDR3 has 12 residues. CDR1 is SQVTM, CDR2 ANQGSEA, per germline. CDR3 loop: CSTRYVYNEQFF. In nucleotides, the CDR3 is TGCAGTACTCGATACGTCTACAATGAGCAGTTCTTC.

The chain combines TRBV24-1 with TRBJ1-3; 7 bases agree with TRBD1. This CDR3 contains 17 residues. V shed 3 bases, J shed 0 bases, and the junction held 7 bases outside the gene matches. Germline CDR1 is KGHDR and CDR2 is SFDVKD. The CDR3 loop reads CATSDIRQGSSGNTIYF. CDR3 in DNA: TGTGCCACCAGTGATATTCGACAGGGAAGCTCTGGAAACACCATATATTTT.

In its sample, this clone was seen a few times. Sequence at one end of the junction differs from germline and may be a read error. V is TRBV11-3 and J is TRBJ2-7; D unresolved. The length of the CDR3 is 11 residues. Per the germline V gene, CDR1 is SGHNT and CDR2 is YENEEA. DNA of the CDR3: TGTGCCAGCAGCGACTCCCACGAGCAGTACTTC. Translating gives CASSDSHEQYF.

This clone is a singleton in its sample. This chain joins TRBV7-9 and TRBJ2-7, with 10 bases aligning to TRBD1. The germline CDR1 and CDR2 sequences are SEHNR and FQNEAQ (reference sequence). The ends lost 5 bases at V and 1 base at J; junction bases unmatched: 5. The CDR3 is made up of 15 amino acids. The CDR3 protein is CASSLDRGRSYEQYF. DNA of the CDR3: TGTGCCAGCAGCCTAGACAGGGGGCGATCCTACGAGCAGTACTTC.